The source of this T cell receptor (beta chain) is a study of PD-1 blockade in classical Hodgkin lymphoma. Sequencing used immunoSEQ multiplex PCR; TCRdb keeps in-frame clones, though not all of them. Counted here are roughly 30,000 clones, more than 60% occurring once; the ten biggest clones make up roughly 0.52%. Comments on this clone: What it recognizes is unknown.

Time point here: cycle 4 day 1 (C4D1), after 6 weeks of nivolumab. Brentuximab vedotin exposure varied, and every patient relapsed after autologous stem cell transplantation. Out of thawed PBMCs, magnetic negative selection purified CD4+ T cells. Complete response, partial response or progressive disease made up the best responses. Whole-study findings and limits: Nivolumab initiation under 1 year post-ASCT meant exclusion. Newly diagnosed patients and complete responders had comparable diversity at baseline.

This receptor was identified in a human donor with classical Hodgkin lymphoma. Sequencing used CD4+ T cells from blood, obtained before the fourth cycle of nivolumab.

In DNA form, the CDR3 reads TGTGCCAGCAGTGTCAACGGTGCAACTAATGAAAAACTGTTTTTT. It yields the protein CASSVNGATNEKLFF. V is TRBV6-4 and J is TRBJ1-4; the D is unclear. This CDR3 comprises 15 residues. Germline V lookup: CDR1 MRHNA, CDR2 SNTAGT. Trimming cost V 4 bases and J 0 bases, with 9 bases left between them.